These 18 T cell receptor beta chains were sequenced from one sample in a study of blood T cell repertoires in COVID-19. Profiling relied on immunoSEQ multiplex PCR, and the TCRdb table lists in-frame clones only, not all of them. The sample comprises about 260,000 clones, about 80% of which are singletons, and around 1.8% rests with the top ten. Sequenced input: peripheral blood. All receptors come from a woman aged 80 or over with acute or convalescent COVID-19.

With respect to this clone: The sample holds other DNA sequences that translate to the same CDR3. The V call is TRBV5-6, the J call TRBJ2-1; the D gene is possibly TRBD1 (5 bases). The CDR3 is made up of 15 amino acids. Germline V gene sequence: CDR1 SGHDT, CDR2 YYEEEE. V lost 1 base and J lost 0, with 8 bases in between. The CDR3 loop reads CASSLYRPSYNEQFF. The CDR3 DNA is TGTGCCAGCAGCTTGTACAGGCCCTCCTACAATGAGCAGTTCTTC.

The chain uses TRBV27 and TRBJ1-3; 7 positions agree with TRBD1. The V gene end was trimmed by 2 bases and the J gene end by 1 base; junction bases not matched to a gene: 2. Germline V gene lookup returns CDR1 MNHEY and CDR2 SMNVEV (reference sequence). This CDR3 is built from 15 residues. The CDR3 DNA reads TGTGCCAGCAGTTTAAAGGGGGCGTCTGGAAACACCATATATTTT. It codes for CASSLKGASGNTIYF.

With respect to this clone: At one boundary the junction diverges from the germline segment, which might be a read error. V gene TRBV3-1 (or the pseudogene TRBV3-2) combines with J gene TRBJ1-1; weak D call: TRBD1 (6 bases). Germline assignment: CDR1 LGHDT and CDR2 YNNKEL (reference sequence). The CDR3 contains 11 residues. In DNA, the CDR3 is TGTGCCAGCAGGACCGGGACATCACTTGTCTTT. Protein product: CASRTGTSLVF.

This chain links TRBV6-4 with TRBJ2-3, with 8 bases lining up with TRBD2. This CDR3 contains 16 residues. In germline, CDR1 is MRHNA, CDR2 SNTAGT. Trimming removed 0 bases from V and 1 base from J; junction bases left unmatched: 3. CDR3 DNA: TGTGCCAGCAGTGACTCGGCGCGGGGGGGCACAGATACGCAGTATTTT. Encoded protein: CASSDSARGGTDTQYF.

J is TRBJ1-2 and V is TRBV27; no reliable D call. CDR3 size: 12 residues. Trimming shortened V by 3 bases and J by 6 bases, and 8 bases separated the two germline ends. Germline CDR1 MNHEY, CDR2 SMNVEV (reference sequence). DNA for the CDR3: TGTGCCAGCAGTTTCCGTGGGCATGGCTACACCTTC. It specifies CASSFRGHGYTF.

The chain combines TRBV5-1 with TRBJ2-2, with D unresolved. CDR3 length equals 15 residues. The germline V gene encodes CDR1 SGHRS and CDR2 YFSETQ. Between the trimmed V and J ends, which lost 0 bases and 7 bases, there was a span of 13 bases. The chain's CDR3 is CASSLVTRRSGELFF. CDR3 sequence (DNA): TGCGCCAGCAGCTTGGTTACCAGGCGAAGCGGGGAGCTGTTTTTT.

The chain combines TRBV11-2 with TRBJ2-3; 8 positions agree with TRBD1. Germline CDR1 reads SGHAT; CDR2 reads FQNNGV. Trimming took 5 bases from V and 4 from J; bases not matched to a gene: 5. The CDR3 covers 14 residues. The CDR3 region has the DNA TGTGCCAGCAGCGACAGGGGATTGGCAGATACGCAGTATTTT. Translated, it gives CASSDRGLADTQYF.

As to this clone: This sequence may be a read error, since a much larger clone differs from it by one base. The gene calls are TRBV4-3 and TRBJ1-6, with 7 bases identical to TRBD1. CDR1 is LGHNA, CDR2 YSLEER, per germline. Losses at the gene ends were 1 base for V and 8 bases for J; bases not matched to a gene: 8. The CDR3 totals 16 residues. The CDR3 region has the DNA TGCGCCAGCAGCCAAGGAGGAGGGGGCCTCGATTCACCCCTCCACTTT. Protein sequence: CASSQGGGGLDSPLHF.

This chain uses TRBV15 with TRBJ1-3; 8 nucleotides line up with TRBD1. The CDR3 contains 19 residues. Germline V gives CDR1 LNHNV, CDR2 YYDKDF (reference sequence). Losses at the gene ends were 5 bases for V and 0 bases for J; bases not matched to a gene: 15. CDR3 in DNA: TGTGCCACCAGCCTTTCCCAAAGATCAACAGGGGGCTCTGGAAACACCATATATTTT. It yields the protein CATSLSQRSTGGSGNTIYF.

This chain connects TRBV18 to TRBJ1-2; TRBD1 matches 7 bases. CDR1 is KGHSH and CDR2 is LQKENI in the germline V gene. V shed 10 bases and J 8 bases; nucleotides not matched to a gene: 7. This CDR3 is built from 11 residues. CDR3 bases: TGTGCCACCAGAGGACAGGAAGGCTACACCTTC. As protein: CATRGQEGYTF.

Only one count was recorded for this clone. V and J are TRBV5-4 and TRBJ1-2; TRBD1 matches at 10 bases. This CDR3 is built from 18 residues. V gave up 0 bases and J gave up 7 bases; unmatched junction bases: 15. Germline loops: CDR1 SGHNT, CDR2 YYREEE (reference sequence). The CDR3 nucleotides are TGTGCCAGCAGCTTGGGTCGGGGGACAGGGGCCTTTGTGAGTGGCTACACCTTC. As protein: CASSLGRGTGAFVSGYTF.

This chain connects TRBV5-5 to TRBJ1-3; 7 nucleotides align to TRBD1. J lost 4 bases, V lost 4 bases, and 5 bases had no gene match. This CDR3 is 14 amino acids long. Germline CDR1 is SGHKS and CDR2 is YYEKEE (reference sequence). CDR3 sequence: CASSTTGTGNTIYF. CDR3 DNA sequence: TGTGCCAGCAGCACGACAGGGACAGGAAACACCATATATTTT.

The genes are TRBV7-2 and TRBJ2-7; D gene ambiguous. This CDR3 has 14 amino acids. Germline V CDR1 and CDR2: SGHTA, FQGNSA. With 1 base removed from V and 6 bases from J, the gap between germline ends came to 13 bases. Here the CDR3 DNA reads TGTGCCAGCAGCTTAGTTTTGTTGGGCAGCGAGCAGTACTTC. This encodes CASSLVLLGSEQYF.

This clone appeared a few times. V gene TRBV18 combines with J gene TRBJ2-7, with 7 bases fitting TRBD1. The CDR3 consists of 16 residues. CDR1 KGHSH and CDR2 LQKENI come from the germline V gene. The V and J ends lost 2 bases and 3 bases, in that order; junction bases with no gene match: 10. This CDR3 is CASSPGDRAILYEQYF. In DNA form, the CDR3 reads TGTGCCAGCTCACCAGGTGACAGGGCTATTCTCTACGAGCAGTACTTC.

The chain combines TRBV7-2 with TRBJ2-1; perhaps TRBD1 as D (6 bases). V was pared by 5 bases and J by 9 bases, with 14 bases between. This CDR3 is built from 13 residues. Germline CDR1 is SGHTA and CDR2 is FQGNSA. CDR3 nucleotide sequence: TGTGCCAGCAGCCTTAACAGGGACCGTGAGCAGTTCTTC. Translated, it gives CASSLNRDREQFF.

This rearrangement joins TRBV5-4 to TRBJ2-1; tentatively, D is TRBD1 (6 bases). Per the germline V gene, CDR1 is SGHNT and CDR2 is YYREEE (reference sequence). This CDR3 comprises 14 residues. Between the trimmed V and J ends, which lost 0 bases and 5 bases, there was a span of 9 bases. CDR3 nucleotides: TGTGCCAGCAGCTTGGAGGGGGTCCACAATGAGCAGTTCTTC. It translates to CASSLEGVHNEQFF. Looking up the rest from reference TRBV5-4 and TRBJ2-1 gives the full variable domain: ETGVTQSPTHLIKTRGQQVTLRCSSQSGHNTVSWYQQALGQGPQFIFQYYREEENGRGNFPPRFSGLQFPNYSSELNVNALELDDSALYLCASSLEGVHNEQFFGPGTRLTVL.

The chain joins TRBV2 to TRBJ2-1, with 8 bases lining up with TRBD1. The CDR3 runs 14 residues. V shed 11 bases, J shed 8 bases, and the junction held 14 bases outside the gene matches. Germline V CDR1 and CDR2: SNHLY, FYNNEI. DNA for the CDR3: TGTGCCGGGGACAGGACAGGCCGGTTGGATGAGCAGTTCTTC. Translated, it gives CAGDRTGRLDEQFF.

The V call is TRBV28, the J call TRBJ2-7, with D maybe TRBD2 (6 bases). The CDR3 contains 15 residues. Germline CDR1 MDHEN, CDR2 SYDVKM. Trimming took 5 bases from V and 4 from J, leaving 18 bases between them. CDR3 loop: CASSLPPGDHYEQYF. The CDR3 DNA follows: TGTGCCAGCAGTCTACCCCCGGGAGACCATTACGAGCAGTACTTC.